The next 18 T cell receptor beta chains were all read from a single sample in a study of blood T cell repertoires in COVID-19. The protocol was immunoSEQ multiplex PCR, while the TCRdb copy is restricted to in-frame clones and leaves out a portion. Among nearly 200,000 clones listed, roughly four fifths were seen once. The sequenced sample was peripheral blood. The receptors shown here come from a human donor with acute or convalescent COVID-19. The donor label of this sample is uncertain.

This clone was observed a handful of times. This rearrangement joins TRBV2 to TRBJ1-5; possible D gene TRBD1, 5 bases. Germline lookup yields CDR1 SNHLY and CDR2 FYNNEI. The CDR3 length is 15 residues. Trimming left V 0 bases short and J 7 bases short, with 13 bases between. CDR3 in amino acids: CASSEATQGKQPQHF. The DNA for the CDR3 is TGTGCCAGCAGTGAAGCAACTCAGGGAAAGCAGCCCCAGCATTTT.

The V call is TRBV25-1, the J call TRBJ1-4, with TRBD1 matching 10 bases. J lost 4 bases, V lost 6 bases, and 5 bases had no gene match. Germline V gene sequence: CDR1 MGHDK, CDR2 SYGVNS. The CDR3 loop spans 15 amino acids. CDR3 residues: CASRSGTGDNEKLFF. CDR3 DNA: TGTGCCAGCAGATCCGGGACAGGGGATAATGAAAAACTGTTTTTT.

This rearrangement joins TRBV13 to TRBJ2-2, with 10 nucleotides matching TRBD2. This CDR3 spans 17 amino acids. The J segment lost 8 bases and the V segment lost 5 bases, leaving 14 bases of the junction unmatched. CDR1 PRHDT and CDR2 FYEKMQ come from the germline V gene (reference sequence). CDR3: CASSPFSGRALGGELFF. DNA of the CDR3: TGTGCCAGCAGCCCCTTCAGCGGGAGGGCTCTCGGTGGGGAGCTGTTTTTT.

CDR3 nucleotides: TGTGCCAGCAGCCCCTCGATGAGCACCGGGGAGCTGTTTTTT. This encodes CASSPSMSTGELFF. The gene calls are TRBV9 and TRBJ2-2; D remains unclear. The CDR3 totals 14 residues. CDR1 and CDR2 from the germline V gene are SGDLS and YYNGEE. Trimming cost V 4 bases and J 4 bases, with 11 bases left between them.

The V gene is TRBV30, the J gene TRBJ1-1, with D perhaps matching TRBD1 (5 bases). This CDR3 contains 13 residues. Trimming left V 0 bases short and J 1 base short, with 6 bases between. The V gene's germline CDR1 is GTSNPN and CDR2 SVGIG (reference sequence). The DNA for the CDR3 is TGTGCCTGGAGTGTACAGGAGAACACTGAAGCTTTCTTT. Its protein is CAWSVQENTEAFF.

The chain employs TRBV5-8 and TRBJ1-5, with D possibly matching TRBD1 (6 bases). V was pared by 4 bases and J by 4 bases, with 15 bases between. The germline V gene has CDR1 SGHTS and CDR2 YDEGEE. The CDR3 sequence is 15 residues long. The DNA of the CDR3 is TGTGCCAGCAGCCTCGGGGACACCAATAATCAGCCCCAGCATTTT. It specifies CASSLGDTNNQPQHF.

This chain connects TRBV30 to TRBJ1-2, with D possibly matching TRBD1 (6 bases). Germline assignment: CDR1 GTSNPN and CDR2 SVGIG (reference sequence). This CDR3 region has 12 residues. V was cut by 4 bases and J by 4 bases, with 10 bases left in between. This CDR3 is CAWNVQGYGYTF. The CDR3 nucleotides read TGTGCCTGGAACGTACAGGGCTATGGCTACACCTTC.

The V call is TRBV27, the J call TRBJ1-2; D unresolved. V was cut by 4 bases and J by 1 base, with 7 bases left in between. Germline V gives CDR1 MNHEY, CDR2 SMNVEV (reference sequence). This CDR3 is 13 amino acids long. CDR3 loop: CASSYRDNYGYTF. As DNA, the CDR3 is TGTGCCAGCAGTTACCGGGATAACTATGGCTACACCTTC.

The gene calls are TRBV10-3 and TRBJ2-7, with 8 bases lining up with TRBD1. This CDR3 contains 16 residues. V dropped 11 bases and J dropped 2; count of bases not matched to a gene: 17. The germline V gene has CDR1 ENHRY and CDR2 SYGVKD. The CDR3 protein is CASSQQGVDPTYEQYF. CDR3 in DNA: TGTGCCTCATCTCAACAGGGGGTAGACCCCACCTACGAGCAGTACTTC.

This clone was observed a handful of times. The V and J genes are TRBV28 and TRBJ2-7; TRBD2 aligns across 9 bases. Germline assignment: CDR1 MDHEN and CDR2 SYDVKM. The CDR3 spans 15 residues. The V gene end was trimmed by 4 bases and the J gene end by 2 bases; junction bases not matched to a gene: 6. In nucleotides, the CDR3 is TGTGCCAGCAGTTCGTCGACTAGCGGAGCCTACGAGCAGTACTTC. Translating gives CASSSSTSGAYEQYF.

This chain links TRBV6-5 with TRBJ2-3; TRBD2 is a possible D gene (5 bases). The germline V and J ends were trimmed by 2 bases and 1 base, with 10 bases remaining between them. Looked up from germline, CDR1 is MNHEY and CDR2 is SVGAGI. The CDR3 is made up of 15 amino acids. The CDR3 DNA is TGTGCCAGCAGTTACAGGGAGTTGGGCACAGATACGCAGTATTTT. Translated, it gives CASSYRELGTDTQYF.

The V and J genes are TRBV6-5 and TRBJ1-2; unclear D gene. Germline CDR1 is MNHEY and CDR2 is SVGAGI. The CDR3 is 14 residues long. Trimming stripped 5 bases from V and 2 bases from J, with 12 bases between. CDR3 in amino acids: CASSPQEGNYGYTF. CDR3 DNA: TGTGCCAGCAGTCCTCAAGAGGGAAACTATGGCTACACCTTC.

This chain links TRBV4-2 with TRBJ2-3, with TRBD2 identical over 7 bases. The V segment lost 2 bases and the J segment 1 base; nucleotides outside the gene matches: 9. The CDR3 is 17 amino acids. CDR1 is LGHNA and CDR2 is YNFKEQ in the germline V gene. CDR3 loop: CASSQPSPGGGTDTQYF. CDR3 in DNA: TGTGCCAGCAGCCAACCTTCGCCGGGAGGAGGCACAGATACGCAGTATTTT.

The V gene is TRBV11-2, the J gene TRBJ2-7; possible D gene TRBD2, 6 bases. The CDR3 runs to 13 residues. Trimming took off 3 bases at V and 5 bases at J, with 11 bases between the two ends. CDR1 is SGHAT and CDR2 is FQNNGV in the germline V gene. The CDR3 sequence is CASSLAGLNEQYF. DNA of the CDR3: TGTGCCAGCAGCTTGGCGGGGTTAAACGAGCAGTACTTC.

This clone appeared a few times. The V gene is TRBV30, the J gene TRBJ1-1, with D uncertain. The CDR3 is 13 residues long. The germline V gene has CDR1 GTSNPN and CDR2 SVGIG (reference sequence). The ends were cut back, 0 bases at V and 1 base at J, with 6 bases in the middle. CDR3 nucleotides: TGTGCCTGGAGTGTGTGGAGGAACACTGAAGCTTTCTTT. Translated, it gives CAWSVWRNTEAFF. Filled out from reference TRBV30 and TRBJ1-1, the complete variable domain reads SQTIHQWPATLVQPVGSPLSLECTVEGTSNPNLYWYRQAAGRGLQLLFYSVGIGQISSEVPQNLSASRPQDRQFILSSKKLLLSDSGFYLCAWSVWRNTEAFFGQGTRLTVV.

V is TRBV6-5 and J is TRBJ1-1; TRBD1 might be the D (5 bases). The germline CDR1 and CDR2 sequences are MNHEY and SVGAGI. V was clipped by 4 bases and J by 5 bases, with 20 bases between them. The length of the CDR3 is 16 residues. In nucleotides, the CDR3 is TGTGCCAGCAGTTTCAAGGCCCCGGCGGGGGGGACTGAAGCTTTCTTT. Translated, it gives CASSFKAPAGGTEAFF.

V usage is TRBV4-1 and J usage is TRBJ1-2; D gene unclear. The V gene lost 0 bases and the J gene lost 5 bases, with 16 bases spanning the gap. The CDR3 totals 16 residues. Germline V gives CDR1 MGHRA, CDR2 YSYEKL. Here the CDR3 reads CASSQDVAGGRYGYTF. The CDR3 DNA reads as TGCGCCAGCAGCCAAGATGTAGCAGGAGGGAGATATGGCTACACCTTC.

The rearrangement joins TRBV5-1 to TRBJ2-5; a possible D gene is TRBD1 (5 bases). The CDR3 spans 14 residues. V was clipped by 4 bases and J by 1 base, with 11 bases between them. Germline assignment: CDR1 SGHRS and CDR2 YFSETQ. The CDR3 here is CASSPQTVQETQYF. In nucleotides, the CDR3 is TGCGCCAGCAGCCCCCAGACAGTCCAAGAGACCCAGTACTTC.